One and the same sample provided the 10 T cell receptor beta chains below, sequenced in a study of T cell responses to AZD1222 COVID-19 vaccine. The data were produced by immunoSEQ multiplex PCR, yet TCRdb's version contains in-frame clones alone and is incomplete. The table includes about 130,000 clones, 90% detected once. Specimen: peripheral blood, collected on day 0 of AZD1222 vaccination. These receptors all stem from an adult in good health.

The chain couples TRBV7-9 to TRBJ2-7; D may be TRBD1 (5 bases). V lost 4 bases, J lost 5 bases, and 18 bases lay in between. CDR1 is SEHNR and CDR2 is FQNEAQ in the germline V gene (reference sequence). The CDR3 has 15 residues. Here the CDR3 reads CASSSSLGVTDEQYF. CDR3 in DNA: TGTGCCAGCAGCTCTTCCTTAGGGGTAACAGACGAGCAGTACTTC.

The chain recombines TRBV27 with TRBJ1-6; 7 nucleotides align to TRBD1. The V gene end was trimmed by 6 bases and the J gene end by 10 bases; junction bases not matched to a gene: 12. The CDR3 covers 15 residues. Germline V CDR1 and CDR2: MNHEY, SMNVEV (reference sequence). CDR3 nucleotides: TGTGCCAGCAGAGTAAGAGGGGGCGCGGAGTCACCCCTCCACTTT. Its protein is CASRVRGGAESPLHF.

The chain is built from TRBV5-4 and TRBJ1-2, with a tentative D call TRBD1 (6 bases). The germline V gene encodes CDR1 SGHNT and CDR2 YYREEE (reference sequence). V lost 3 bases, J lost 4 bases, and 16 bases lay in between. The CDR3 spans 15 residues. CDR3 DNA sequence: TGTGCCAGCAGCTCCCTGGCAGGGGTCGGCTATGGCTACACCTTC. As protein: CASSSLAGVGYGYTF.

The gene calls are TRBV30 and TRBJ1-5; D gene ambiguous. The CDR3 has 14 amino acids. V dropped 1 base and J dropped 4 bases, with 11 bases sitting between them. Germline values: CDR1 GTSNPN, CDR2 SVGIG (reference sequence). CDR3 sequence: CAWSGLKGNQPQHF. CDR3 bases: TGTGCCTGGAGTGGCCTAAAAGGGAATCAGCCCCAGCATTTT.

The chain has TRBV7-6 and TRBJ2-3, with 10 nucleotides matching TRBD2. Trimming took 0 bases from V and 3 from J; bases not matched to a gene: 15. Germline lookup yields CDR1 SGHVS and CDR2 FNYEAQ. The CDR3 contains 20 residues. The CDR3 region is CASSLAISALAGVGTDTQYF. The CDR3 DNA reads as TGTGCCAGCAGCTTAGCCATTAGCGCCCTAGCGGGAGTGGGGACAGATACGCAGTATTTT. The variable domain in full, with the rest retrieved from reference TRBV7-6 and TRBJ2-3, is GAGVSQSPRYKVTKRGQDVALRCDPISGHVSLYWYRQALGQGPEFLTYFNYEAQQDKSGLPNDRFSAERPEGSISTLTIQRTEQRDSAMYRCASSLAISALAGVGTDTQYFGPGTRLTVL.

A single count supports this clone. The chain couples TRBV12-3 or TRBV12-4 to TRBJ2-5; 8 bases line up with TRBD1. The CDR3 runs 13 residues. The junction had 4 bases not matched to a gene; V was cut back by 6 bases and J by 4 bases. CDR3 nucleotide sequence: TGTGCCAGCAGCGCGACAGGGGTAGAGACCCAGTACTTC. Translation: CASSATGVETQYF.

The rearrangement links TRBV24-1 to TRBJ2-3; TRBD1 agrees at 8 bases. J lost 4 bases, V lost 4 bases, and 9 bases had no gene match. The CDR3 contains 16 residues. The V gene's germline CDR1 is KGHDR and CDR2 SFDVKD. CDR3 region: CATSDTDRGHSDTQYF. The CDR3 region has the DNA TGTGCCACCAGTGACACAGACAGGGGACACTCAGATACGCAGTATTTT.

This chain joins TRBV2 and TRBJ2-7, with 9 bases lining up with TRBD2. This CDR3 contains 17 residues. Germline values: CDR1 SNHLY, CDR2 FYNNEI. V was clipped by 6 bases and J by 2 bases; unmatched bases: 14. CDR3 amino acids: CASSIHTSGWDAYEQYF. DNA for the CDR3: TGTGCCAGCAGCATCCATACTAGCGGGTGGGACGCCTACGAGCAGTACTTC.

V is TRBV12-5 and J is TRBJ1-1; D is ambiguous. CDR1 is LGHNT, CDR2 FRNRAP, per germline. The CDR3 contains 18 residues. The ends were cut back, 0 bases at V and 2 bases at J, with 19 bases in the middle. The chain's CDR3 is CASGLVRLFSTINTEAFF. Here the CDR3 DNA reads TGTGCTAGTGGTTTGGTACGTTTGTTCAGCACGATTAACACTGAAGCTTTCTTT.

This chain's CDR3 is CSASSSTGGNQPQHF. The CDR3 nucleotides read TGCAGTGCTAGTAGTTCAACGGGGGGCAATCAGCCCCAGCATTTT. J is TRBJ1-5 and V is TRBV20-1, with D perhaps matching TRBD1 (5 bases). Deletions cut 3 bases from V and 2 bases from J, with 14 bases between. This CDR3 contains 15 residues. Germline V gives CDR1 DFQATT, CDR2 SNEGSKA (reference sequence).